This T cell receptor (beta chain) was obtained from a study of blood T cell repertoires in COVID-19. Looking at the study overall: PBMCs, B-cell-depleted T cells, or T cells were the source of the cDNA or gDNA that made up the material.

The germline V and J ends were trimmed by 0 bases and 3 bases, with 8 bases remaining between them. In germline, CDR1 is MGHRA, CDR2 YSYEKL. This CDR3 has 14 amino acids. Sequencing used immunoSEQ multiplex PCR; TCRdb keeps in-frame clones, though not all of them. In the table there are some 210,000 clones, 92% of which are singletons. The sample consisted of peripheral blood. The sequence was obtained from a man in his sixties with COVID-19, enrolled during active disease. V and J are TRBV4-1 and TRBJ1-1; D call uncertain. As DNA, the CDR3 is TGCGCCAGCAGCCAAGAACAATTCTACACTGAAGCTTTCTTT. This translates into CASSQEQFYTEAFF.